The 22 T cell receptor beta chains below come from one sample, sequenced in a study of cytomegalovirus exposure and HLA in healthy donors. PCR used 60 Vbeta primers and 13 Jbeta primers. Sequenced by immunoSEQ multiplex PCR; TCRdb stores in-frame clones only, minus some. The table lists around 180,000 clones, roughly 77% of them singletons. The specimen was PBMCs. All receptors derive from a woman between 45 and 65 years old in good health and CMV-seronegative.

As regards this clone: Other DNA sequences within the sample encode an identical CDR3. This sequence joins TRBV7-6 and TRBJ2-5; 9 nucleotides match TRBD1. The CDR3 loop spans 14 amino acids. CDR1 is SGHVS, CDR2 FNYEAQ, per germline. J gave up 4 bases and V 4 bases, and 4 bases lay outside the gene matches. This CDR3 reads CASSSQGAGETQYF. CDR3 sequence (DNA): TGTGCCAGCAGCTCACAGGGGGCCGGAGAGACCCAGTACTTC.

The CDR3 region is CASSEIAGAYGYTF. CDR3 in DNA: TGTGCCAGCAGTGAGATTGCAGGGGCCTATGGCTACACCTTC. This chain uses TRBV2 with TRBJ1-2, with a weak D call TRBD1 (6 bases). V was trimmed by 3 bases and J by 4 bases, leaving 12 bases between them. The CDR3 is 14 amino acids. CDR1 is SNHLY and CDR2 is FYNNEI in the germline V gene. The full variable domain, rest sourced from reference TRBV2 and TRBJ1-2, is EPEVTQTPSHQVTQMGQEVILRCVPISNHLYFYWYRQILGQKVEFLVSFYNNEISEKSEIFDDQFSVERPDGSNFTLKIRSTKLEDSAMYFCASSEIAGAYGYTFGSGTRLTVV.

This rearrangement joins TRBV2 to TRBJ2-7; possible D gene TRBD2, 5 bases. The germline gives CDR1 SNHLY, CDR2 FYNNEI. The CDR3 is made up of 12 amino acids. With 5 bases removed from V and 2 bases from J, the gap between germline ends came to 7 bases. In nucleotides, the CDR3 is TGTGCCAGCAGTTCCGGGGCCTACGAGCAGTACTTC. This translates into CASSSGAYEQYF.

V usage is TRBV28 and J usage is TRBJ1-2; 8 bases agree with TRBD1. This CDR3 spans 15 amino acids. Germline-derived CDR1 and CDR2 are MDHEN and SYDVKM. V was clipped by 5 bases and J by 8 bases; unmatched bases: 13. The DNA of the CDR3 is TGTGCCAGCAGTACTATTAGACAGGGGAGTTTGGGCTACACCTTC. Its translation: CASSTIRQGSLGYTF.

The V call is TRBV12-5, the J call TRBJ2-7, with D possibly being TRBD2 (6 bases). V dropped 11 bases and J dropped 3 bases, with 23 bases sitting between them. The length of the CDR3 is 15 residues. Germline CDR1 is LGHNT and CDR2 is FRNRAP. The CDR3 loop reads CASSSGLGGLYEQYF. The CDR3 nucleotides are TGTGCTTCTAGTAGCGGACTCGGAGGGCTCTACGAGCAGTACTTC.

This clone was seen more than once but under ten times. V is TRBV5-1 and J is TRBJ1-1; a weak D match, TRBD1 (5 bases). Trimming left V 0 bases short and J 4 bases short, with 10 bases between. The V gene's germline CDR1 is SGHRS and CDR2 YFSETQ. The CDR3 runs 14 residues. CDR3 residues: CASSLGRGSTEAFF. The CDR3 bases are TGCGCCAGCAGCTTGGGAAGGGGTTCCACTGAAGCTTTCTTT.

In this sample, this clone turned up once. The rearrangement uses TRBV6-5 and TRBJ1-3; D may be TRBD1 (5 bases). The CDR3 length is 15 residues. Germline-derived CDR1 and CDR2 are MNHEY and SVGAGI. Trimming took 8 bases from V and 0 from J, leaving 14 bases between them. This CDR3 reads CASGARQFSGNTIYF. CDR3 sequence (DNA): TGTGCCAGCGGCGCCAGACAGTTCTCTGGAAACACCATATATTTT.

This chain joins TRBV7-2 and TRBJ2-3; a possible D gene is TRBD2 (5 bases). This CDR3 has 13 residues. Germline V gene sequence: CDR1 SGHTA, CDR2 FQGNSA. Trimming cost V 7 bases and J 3 bases, with 11 bases left between them. This CDR3 reads CASNFGETDTQYF. DNA for the CDR3: TGTGCCAGCAACTTCGGGGAGACAGATACGCAGTATTTT.

J is TRBJ2-1 and V is TRBV29-1, with 11 bases lining up with TRBD2. The trim removed 3 bases at V and 7 bases at J, leaving 14 bases unmatched. Germline-derived CDR1 and CDR2 are SQVTM and ANQGSEA. The CDR3 length is 17 residues. Written as DNA, the CDR3 is TGCAGCGTTGACCCCGCCGCTAGCGGGAGGCGGAGGAATGAGCAGTTCTTC. Its translation: CSVDPAASGRRRNEQFF.

The chain couples TRBV6-6 to TRBJ1-5, with a tentative D call TRBD1 (6 bases). The CDR3 contains 14 residues. The V gene lost 6 bases and the J gene lost 5 bases, with 14 bases spanning the gap. Germline V gene lookup returns CDR1 MNHNY and CDR2 SVGAGI (reference sequence). The CDR3 coding sequence is TGTGCCAGCAGGAAAAAGCAGGGGCATCAGCCCCAGCATTTT. Translating it yields CASRKKQGHQPQHF.

This chain links TRBV28 with TRBJ2-2; the D is unclear. The length of the CDR3 is 11 residues. The V end lost 9 bases, the J end lost 5 bases, and 7 bases lay between the germline ends. Germline V gene lookup returns CDR1 MDHEN and CDR2 SYDVKM. This CDR3 is CASVGTGELFF. In nucleotides, the CDR3 is TGTGCCAGTGTCGGGACCGGGGAGCTGTTTTTT.

V and J are TRBV5-1 and TRBJ2-2; 9 bases line up with TRBD1. This CDR3 comprises 16 residues. Germline lookup yields CDR1 SGHRS and CDR2 YFSETQ. V gave up 4 bases and J gave up 4 bases; unmatched junction bases: 8. CDR3 nucleotides: TGCGCCAGCAGCGCCTGGACAGGGGTGGGCACCGGGGAGCTGTTTTTT. Translation gives CASSAWTGVGTGELFF.

The rearrangement links TRBV27 to TRBJ1-5; 8 bases match TRBD1. J gave up 1 base and V 5 bases, and 7 bases lay outside the gene matches. Germline CDR1 reads MNHEY; CDR2 reads SMNVEV (reference sequence). This CDR3 region has 16 residues. The CDR3 is CASSPRTGWSNQPQHF. The CDR3 nucleotides read TGTGCCAGCAGTCCTAGGACAGGGTGGAGCAATCAGCCCCAGCATTTT.

The chain recombines TRBV2 with TRBJ1-5; TRBD1 matches 7 bases. The CDR3 length is 15 residues. The germline V gene encodes CDR1 SNHLY and CDR2 FYNNEI. J was trimmed by 5 bases and V by 2 bases; bases with no gene match: 6. CDR3 sequence reads: CASSERTGSYQPQHF. DNA of the CDR3: TGTGCCAGCAGTGAAAGGACAGGCAGTTATCAGCCCCAGCATTTT.

The table lists this clone with a count of one. This chain uses TRBV28 with TRBJ1-1, with a tentative D call TRBD1 (5 bases). V was pared by 4 bases and J by 5 bases, with 14 bases between. The CDR3 covers 14 residues. Germline V lookup: CDR1 MDHEN, CDR2 SYDVKM. CDR3 sequence (DNA): TGTGCCAGCAGTTCCCGGGGGGTTGTAACTGAAGCTTTCTTT. Protein sequence: CASSSRGVVTEAFF.

This clone was recorded a few times. The chain has TRBV5-1 and TRBJ1-4; possible D gene TRBD1, 5 bases. V lost 4 bases to trimming and J lost 4 bases, with 11 bases between them. Germline V lookup: CDR1 SGHRS, CDR2 YFSETQ. CDR3 length equals 14 residues. CDR3 sequence (DNA): TGCGCCAGCAGCCCGACAGTTAATAATGAAAAACTGTTTTTT. Protein: CASSPTVNNEKLFF.

V gene TRBV27 combines with J gene TRBJ2-1; 10 nucleotides match TRBD1. The length of the CDR3 is 17 residues. The J segment lost 8 bases and the V segment lost 6 bases, leaving 16 bases of the junction unmatched. The germline V gene has CDR1 MNHEY and CDR2 SMNVEV (reference sequence). The CDR3 loop is CASSPGTGVTYIDEQFF. In DNA form, the CDR3 reads TGTGCCAGCAGCCCCGGGACAGGGGTAACATACATCGATGAGCAGTTCTTC.

This chain joins TRBV18 and TRBJ2-5; D unclear. The CDR3 spans 12 residues. V lost 3 bases and J lost 2, with 4 bases in between. Germline V gene lookup returns CDR1 KGHSH and CDR2 LQKENI. DNA of the CDR3: TGTGCCAGCTCACCTCTACAAGAGACCCAGTACTTC. Protein sequence: CASSPLQETQYF. Looking up the rest from reference TRBV18 and TRBJ2-5 gives the full variable domain: NAGVMQNPRHLVRRRGQEARLRCSPMKGHSHVYWYRQLPEEGLKFMVYLQKENIIDESGMPKERFSAEFPKEGPSILRIQQVVRGDSAAYFCASSPLQETQYFGPGTRLLVL.

This clone was found once. The chain has TRBV27 and TRBJ1-2; D remains unclear. V was shortened by 6 bases and J by 2 bases, with 16 bases between the two germline ends. Germline CDR1 is MNHEY and CDR2 is SMNVEV (reference sequence). This CDR3 comprises 15 residues. In DNA form, the CDR3 reads TGTGCCAGCAGGCCGGGCGGGGAATGGAACTATGGCTACACCTTC. It encodes CASRPGGEWNYGYTF.

V usage is TRBV4-1 and J usage is TRBJ1-2; D possibly corresponds to TRBD1 (5 bases). V lost 2 bases to trimming and J lost 7 bases, with 17 bases between them. The CDR3 length is 15 residues. Germline assignment: CDR1 MGHRA and CDR2 YSYEKL. The CDR3: CASSQLPGGLIGYTF. In DNA, the CDR3 is TGCGCCAGCAGCCAACTCCCCGGGGGACTTATTGGCTACACCTTC.

This chain connects TRBV10-3 to TRBJ2-3; D remains ambiguous. CDR3 length: 14 residues. Trimming removed 2 bases at V and 5 bases at J, with 11 bases between. Germline V gene sequence: CDR1 ENHRY, CDR2 SYGVKD. The CDR3 bases are TGTGCCATCAGTGAGCATGGTGTGAGAGATACGCAGTATTTT. Protein: CAISEHGVRDTQYF.

V usage is TRBV7-2 and J usage is TRBJ1-5; D ambiguous. The V end was cut by 2 bases, the J end by 0 bases, with 8 bases between. CDR3 length: 15 residues. The germline CDR1 and CDR2 sequences are SGHTA and FQGNSA. The CDR3 is CASSLRRHSNQPQHF. The CDR3 DNA reads as TGTGCCAGCAGCTTAAGGCGGCATAGCAATCAGCCCCAGCATTTT.